This T cell receptor (beta chain) derives from a study of blood T cell repertoires in COVID-19 (dated by TCRdb to 2020 to 2022). General notes on the study: Collaborator samples came from the United States, Italy and Spain and covered acute and convalescent phases of COVID-19. The material from the prospective study consisted of cDNA or gDNA derived from T cells, B-cell-depleted T cells, or PBMCs. Deeply sampled blood TCRbeta repertoires from subjects exposed to, actively infected with, or recovered from COVID-19 were included in the dataset. The repertoires were released in a freely available public database intended as a resource for research on the immune response to SARS-CoV-2. Samples came from the ongoing ImmuneRACE study (first 160 participants) plus 1,254 subjects from 6 global collaborators. The sample metadata nearly always contained a de-identified subject ID, COVID-19 status, age in years and sex. Where available, HLA class I and class II types were obtained from metadata supplied by the sample provider rather than from assay-based typing.

Taken from cysteine to phenylalanine, the CDR3 has 12 residues. The sequence is cut down to CDR3 DNA, 36 bases in frame from base 1. V is pared back by 6 bases and J by 2 bases, with 7 bases lying between the germline termini. From a lookup of the germline V gene, CDR1 and CDR2 are MNHEY and SVGAGI. On the study overall, not on this receptor specifically: The amount of clinical and demographic metadata varied by source and participant and was provided uncurated.

Collaborating institutions collected whole blood in K2EDTA tubes following their own protocols. Collaborator samples were shipped for TCRbeta analysis as frozen whole blood, isolated PBMCs, or DNA extracted from either sample type. Note on this clone: Its antigen has not been determined. Base qualities are missing; no much larger clone stands one base away.

TCRbeta CDR3 regions were amplified from genomic DNA using the immunoSEQ Assay, a bias-controlled multiplex PCR. Concerning the study's data processing: Nucleated cell counts per sample were estimated from amplification of reference gene primers within the assay. To quantify the absolute abundance of each unique TCRbeta CDR3 rearrangement, sequence reads were collapsed and filtered. For each sample, productive Simpson clonality was calculated as the square root of Simpson's diversity index over productive rearrangements. The clones in this table, taken by TCRdb from immuneACCESS, are in-frame only. Not every clone is retained; where verified, under half of the shortfall comes from an unresolved V gene, and the cause of the rest is unknown. The V and J calls and clone size come from that table; D and trimming were worked out from the DNA. For this sample there are 60,000 to 85,000 clones; approximately 83% appear just once. The ten biggest clones cover roughly 12% of the sample.

Sequencing was carried out using peripheral blood. The rearranged chain carries TRBV6-5 and TRBJ2-5, with the D gene too uncertain to name. The source is a human donor in a cohort sampled during active COVID-19. The CDR3 has the sequence CASSPRQETQYF. The sequenced DNA: TGTGCCAGCAGCCCCCGTCAAGAGACCCAGTACTTC.